This T cell receptor beta chain is from a study of cytomegalovirus exposure and HLA in healthy donors. Regarding the study as a whole: Within a later analysis, the majority of CMV-associated TCR beta chains appeared HLA-restricted. The authors excluded some V segments, including TRBV6-2 and TRBV6-3, as indistinguishable.

V dropped 10 bases and J dropped 1; count of bases not matched to a gene: 15. Germline CDR1 is MNHNY and CDR2 is SVGAGI (reference sequence). CDR3 length: 16 residues. On this clone itself: Its antigen remains unidentified.

PCR primers comprised 60 Vbeta and 13 Jbeta primers. In the study's own analysis: In a later analysis, around 10 million of approximately 80 million unique beta chains occurred in at least two donors. Repertoires were generated with immunoSEQ multiplex PCR, while TCRdb's copy carries only in-frame clones and drops some. V and J calls and clone size are as listed in that table; D and trimming were resolved from the DNA. This sample has some 120,000 clones; 70% to 85% occur once, and the top ten carry roughly 5.8%. Sequences were obtained from PBMCs. The clonotype was recovered from a man aged 18 to 29 in good health and CMV-seropositive. The genes are TRBV6-6 and TRBJ1-2; 7 nucleotides align to TRBD1. The CDR3 is CATQVFRGQGNYGYTF. The CDR3 DNA is TGTGCCACCCAAGTATTTAGGGGGCAGGGTAACTATGGCTACACCTTC.